This record concerns one TCR beta chain sequence. This record belongs to a study of blood T cell repertoires in COVID-19. Across the study: Sites across the United States, Italy and Spain contributed samples from acute and convalescent COVID-19. T cells, B-cell-depleted T cells, or PBMCs provided the cDNA or gDNA that served as material.

In the study's own analysis: Reference gene primer amplification gave estimated nucleated cell counts. Libraries were prepared by immunoSEQ multiplex PCR; TCRdb keeps only in-frame clonotypes and omits some of them. The V and J calls and the clone size are those of that table, but D and trimming were determined from the DNA. Of 200,000 or so clones in the sample, more than 85% were seen once. Trimming stripped 5 bases from V and 1 base from J, with 10 bases between. CDR1 is SGHNT, CDR2 YENEEA, per germline. The CDR3 spans 14 residues. The receptor comes from a man between 65 and 85 years old with active or convalescent COVID-19. The sample taken for sequencing was peripheral blood. The J gene is TRBJ2-3, the V gene TRBV11-3; weak D call: TRBD2 (5 bases). CDR3 sequence (DNA): TGTGCCAGCAGCCCGGCGAGGGGCACAGATACGCAGTATTTT. Translated, it gives CASSPARGTDTQYF.